What follows is one T cell receptor beta chain and its context. Original methodology: Researchers report that nucleated cell counts were estimated from reference gene primer amplification. The assay was immunoSEQ multiplex PCR, and TCRdb's table has in-frame clones only and misses some. V and J calls and clone size follow that table, whereas D and trimming were derived from the DNA. The table shows about 72,000 clones, with 65% to 90% occurring only once. The sample originates from a study of blood T cell repertoires in COVID-19. On the study more broadly: From the United States, Italy and Spain came samples of acute and convalescent COVID-19.

Germline V lookup: CDR1 MDHEN, CDR2 SYDVKM. V shed 4 bases and J shed 9 bases, with 16 bases lying between them. The CDR3 loop spans 15 amino acids. The sequence came from a man in his sixties or seventies with active or convalescent COVID-19. The chain employs TRBV28 and TRBJ1-6, with a weak D call TRBD1 (5 bases). The sequencing sample was made of peripheral blood. The CDR3 DNA is TGTGCCAGCAGTTCCAACTCCCCCAGGGTTTCACCCCTCCACTTT. It is translated as CASSSNSPRVSPLHF.